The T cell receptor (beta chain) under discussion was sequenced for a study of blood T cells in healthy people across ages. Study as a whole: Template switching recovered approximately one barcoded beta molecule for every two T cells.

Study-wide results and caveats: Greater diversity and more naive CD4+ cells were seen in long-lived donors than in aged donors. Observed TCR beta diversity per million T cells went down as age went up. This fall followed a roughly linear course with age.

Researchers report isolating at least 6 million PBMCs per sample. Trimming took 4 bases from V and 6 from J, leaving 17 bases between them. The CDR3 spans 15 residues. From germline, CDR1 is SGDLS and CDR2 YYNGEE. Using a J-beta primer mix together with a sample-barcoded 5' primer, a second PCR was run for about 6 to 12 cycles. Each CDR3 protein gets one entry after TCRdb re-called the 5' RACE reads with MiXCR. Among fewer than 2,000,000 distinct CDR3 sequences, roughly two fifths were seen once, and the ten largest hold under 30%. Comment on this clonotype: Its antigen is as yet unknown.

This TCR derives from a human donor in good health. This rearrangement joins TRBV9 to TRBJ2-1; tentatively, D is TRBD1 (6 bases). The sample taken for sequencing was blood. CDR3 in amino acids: CASSPYLDRGNEQFF. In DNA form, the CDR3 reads TGTGCCAGCAGCCCTTATTTGGACAGAGGCAATGAGCAGTTCTTC.